These 13 T cell receptor beta chains were sequenced from one sample in a study of blood T cell repertoires in COVID-19. The repertoire was sequenced with immunoSEQ multiplex PCR; TCRdb's copy has only in-frame clones and lacks some. The sample lists approximately 94,000 clones, 88% seen once, with 8.1% in the top ten. Sequenced input: peripheral blood. These receptor sequences come from a woman between 65 and 79 years old with acute or convalescent COVID-19.

The CDR3, as DNA: TGTGCCACCCAGGCCACAAATGGAAACACCATATATTTT. It is translated as CATQATNGNTIYF. This chain joins TRBV24-1 and TRBJ1-3; unclear D gene. V gave up 9 bases and J gave up 3 bases, with 11 bases separating them. CDR1 KGHDR and CDR2 SFDVKD come from the germline V gene. The CDR3 loop spans 13 amino acids.

This chain joins TRBV5-1 and TRBJ2-2; 8 bases match TRBD2. Germline V gene sequence: CDR1 SGHRS, CDR2 YFSETQ. The junction had 4 bases not matched to a gene; V was cut back by 3 bases and J by 3 bases. The CDR3 has 15 amino acids. The CDR3 DNA reads as TGCGCCAGCAGCTCAGGACTAGCCTACACCGGGGAGCTGTTTTTT. This encodes CASSSGLAYTGELFF.

In nucleotides, the CDR3 is TGTGCCAGCAGCAGGCAGGACAGAACTTACGAGCAGTACTTC. It encodes CASSRQDRTYEQYF. The chain links TRBV9 to TRBJ2-7; perhaps TRBD1 as D (6 bases). This CDR3 has 14 residues. CDR1 and CDR2 (germline): SGDLS, YYNGEE. Trimming shortened V by 4 bases and J by 4 bases, and 15 bases separated the two germline ends.

This chain links TRBV5-1 with TRBJ2-1; 10 bases fit TRBD2. CDR1 is SGHRS and CDR2 is YFSETQ in the germline V gene. V shed 4 bases and J 6 bases; nucleotides not matched to a gene: 16. The CDR3 has 18 amino acids. The CDR3, as DNA: TGCGCCAGCAGCCGTTTTACTAGTGGTAGCGGGGGGTCCAATGAGCAGTTCTTC. It encodes CASSRFTSGSGGSNEQFF.

V and J are TRBV5-6 and TRBJ2-7; TRBD1 matches at 9 bases. Germline CDR1 and CDR2: SGHDT and YYEEEE. The length of the CDR3 is 12 residues. The J segment lost 5 bases and the V segment lost 6 bases, leaving 3 bases of the junction unmatched. CDR3 residues: CASTWDRDEQYF. Here the CDR3 DNA reads TGTGCCAGCACCTGGGACAGGGACGAGCAGTACTTC.

The V gene is TRBV7-9, the J gene TRBJ1-5; 10 nucleotides line up with TRBD1. V gave up 5 bases and J gave up 3 bases; unmatched junction bases: 4. The germline CDR1 and CDR2 sequences are SEHNR and FQNEAQ (reference sequence). The CDR3 is 15 amino acids. CDR3 protein: CASSAGQGFNQPQHF. The CDR3 coding sequence is TGTGCCAGCAGCGCGGGACAGGGGTTCAATCAGCCCCAGCATTTT.

The DNA for the CDR3 is TGTGCCAGCAGCCAAGATCAGGGTAAGGGATTGAACACTGAAGCTTTCTTT. Amino acids: CASSQDQGKGLNTEAFF. The genes are TRBV4-2 and TRBJ1-1, with a possible D match to TRBD1 (5 bases). Trimming cost V 0 bases and J 0 bases, with 14 bases left between them. This CDR3 comprises 17 residues. The V gene's germline CDR1 is LGHNA and CDR2 YNFKEQ.

The chain recombines TRBV6-5 with TRBJ2-7, with 7 bases aligning to TRBD1. The V and J ends lost 2 bases and 1 base, in that order; junction bases with no gene match: 2. CDR1 is MNHEY and CDR2 is SVGAGI in the germline V gene. The length of the CDR3 is 14 residues. For the CDR3, the DNA is TGTGCCAGCAGTTACCGGGACAGTTCCTACGAGCAGTACTTC. Residues: CASSYRDSSYEQYF.

CDR3 loop: CATHPGSGNSDEQFF. The CDR3, as DNA: TGTGCCACCCACCCTGGGTCGGGAAACAGTGATGAGCAGTTCTTC. The chain is built from TRBV19 and TRBJ2-1, with a possible D match to TRBD2 (5 bases). CDR1 and CDR2 from the germline V gene are LNHDA and SQIVND (reference sequence). This CDR3 region has 15 residues. V was shortened by 10 bases and J by 8 bases, with 24 bases between the two germline ends.

This clone turned up a few times. The chain carries TRBV3-1 (or the pseudogene TRBV3-2) and TRBJ2-3; 8 bases match TRBD2. The junction had 9 bases not matched to a gene; V was cut back by 2 bases and J by 5 bases. The CDR3 is 16 residues long. Germline loops: CDR1 LGHDT, CDR2 YNNKEL (reference sequence). The CDR3 loop reads CASSQLGREVGDTQYF. The CDR3 DNA follows: TGTGCCAGCAGCCAATTAGGGCGGGAGGTTGGAGATACGCAGTATTTT.

The rearrangement links TRBV27 to TRBJ2-2; D is uncertain. CDR3 length: 14 amino acids. Germline V gene lookup returns CDR1 MNHEY and CDR2 SMNVEV (reference sequence). The V end lost 5 bases, the J end lost 6 bases, and 13 bases lay between the germline ends. The CDR3 here is CASSPSPIPGELFF. For the CDR3, the DNA is TGTGCCAGCAGTCCATCCCCTATACCCGGGGAGCTGTTTTTT.

V and J are TRBV18 and TRBJ1-1; D remains unclear. V lost 1 base to trimming and J lost 4 bases, with 13 bases between them. This CDR3 is 15 amino acids long. The germline gives CDR1 KGHSH, CDR2 LQKENI. The CDR3 coding sequence is TGTGCCAGCTCACCACGGGAGGCGGCGGGCACTGAAGCTTTCTTT. Translated: CASSPREAAGTEAFF.

The chain recombines TRBV19 with TRBJ2-1; 11 nucleotides line up with TRBD1. The J segment lost 1 base and the V segment lost 0 bases, leaving 5 bases of the junction unmatched. The CDR3 has 18 residues. Germline CDR1 LNHDA, CDR2 SQIVND (reference sequence). CDR3 in DNA: TGTGCCAGTAGTATAGACTCTGGGACAGGGGGTTCCTACAATGAGCAGTTCTTC. Translated, it gives CASSIDSGTGGSYNEQFF.